This T cell receptor beta chain is drawn from a study of CD8 T cells in Susac syndrome (dated by TCRdb to about 2019). Describing the broader study: The study used repertoire sequencing to test whether antigen drove CD8+ T cell activation and differentiation in Susac syndrome. CD8+ T cell repertoire clonality was compared between approximately 12 healthy donors, around 14 Susac syndrome patients and around 15 multiple sclerosis patients. Results the study describes overall, beyond this receptor: The number of individuals in the TCR sequencing and HLA analysis was recognized as being relatively small.

RNA was extracted using the RNeasy kit, and about 0.5 to 1 ug of the RNA was reverse transcribed with random hexamers. TCR beta CDR3 regions were amplified with the immunoSEQ multiplex PCR assay covering 54 Vbeta and 13 Jbeta segments. To correct PCR amplification bias, a synthetic template baseline was used for both primer optimization and computational correction. In the original analysis: Reads were assigned to V, D and J genes according to IMGT and analyzed in immunoSEQ Analyzer, with only productive sequences retained. Clonality was calculated as one minus the Shannon entropy normalized by log2 of the number of productive unique sequences. Public and private clones were assessed among the 100 most prevalent clones of each patient and control. Clones were defined as Susac-specific when absent from the healthy and MS cohorts, from roughly 1,100 published viral clones and from other ImmuneACCESS disease sequences. TCRdb cleaned the public reads at Q25 with fastp, built clones with MiXCR and kept in-frame beta chains. Every entry covers one CDR3 protein and lists the most common genes and DNA from its rows. V and J calls and clone size were set by TCRdb, not the authors. The table for this sample lists 90,000 or so distinct CDR3 sequences; about 93% of them were counted only once. Around 0.31% of the sample is in the top ten clones.

Peripheral blood CD8+ and CD4+ T cells from healthy donors, Susac syndrome patients and multiple sclerosis patients were profiled using high-throughput TCR beta sequencing. Healthy donors were age- and sex-matched controls. Bulk CD8+ and CD4+ T cells were purified by magnetic negative isolation, whereas CD8+ TEMRA cells were enriched by FACS. Blood was drawn into EDTA tubes, processed within 24 hours, and PBMCs were isolated by density gradient centrifugation. PBMCs intended for TCR sequencing were cryopreserved in liquid nitrogen and were subsequently thawed in a 37 degrees C water bath. The sorted or isolated CD4+, CD8+ and CD8+ TEMRA cells reached a purity of at least 90%. About this clonotype: Its antigen is not yet known. Per-base quality was not reported, and no clone a single base away is much larger than it.

The sequenced sample was CD8+ T cells from PBMCs. The TCR originated in a human donor in good health.

The CDR3 reads as follows: CSAQMEDPQYF. In nucleotide form, the sequence is TGCAGTGCACAAATGGAGGATCCGCAGTATTTT. The sequence is built from TRBV20-1 and TRBJ2-3; tentative D gene TRBD2, with 5 bases matching. The CDR3 starts with the cysteine, ends with the phenylalanine, and has 11 residues. The entry retains the CDR3 DNA only, 33 bases that are in frame from base 1. The junction shows trimming of 6 bases on V and 10 bases on J, plus 14 bases between the germline ends. Taken from the germline V gene (reference sequence), the CDR1 and CDR2 loops are DFQATT and SNEGSKA.